This passage covers 14 T cell receptor beta chains from one sample sequenced in a study of blood T cell repertoires in COVID-19. Using immunoSEQ multiplex PCR, the repertoire was profiled, and TCRdb retains in-frame clones only, with some absent. The sample includes approximately 94,000 clones, 84% of them seen just once. The sample was peripheral blood. The origin of the receptors is a human donor in a cohort sampled during active COVID-19.

This clone was detected once. The chain joins TRBV15 to TRBJ1-1; D is unclear. Trimming shortened V by 4 bases and J by 3 bases, and 9 bases separated the two germline ends. Per the germline V gene, CDR1 is LNHNV and CDR2 is YYDKDF (reference sequence). The CDR3 covers 13 residues. The CDR3, as DNA: TGTGCCACCAGCACACAGATACACACTGAAGCTTTCTTT. It yields the protein CATSTQIHTEAFF.

This chain connects TRBV4-1 to TRBJ2-1; maybe TRBD2 (5 bases). Per the germline V gene, CDR1 is MGHRA and CDR2 is YSYEKL. V lost 4 bases, J lost 7 bases, and 20 bases lay in between. The length of the CDR3 is 16 residues. CDR3 sequence reads: CASSLEAPSPKNEQFF. The CDR3 DNA sequence: TGCGCCAGCAGCCTCGAAGCGCCTAGCCCGAAGAATGAGCAGTTCTTC.

This chain uses TRBV5-1 with TRBJ1-3; 9 bases are a match to TRBD1. The CDR3 runs 18 residues. After removal of 2 bases from V and 0 bases from J, the junction contained 9 bases not matched to a gene. Per germline, CDR1 SGHRS and CDR2 YFSETQ. The CDR3 region is CASSFETQGAGSGNTIYF. The CDR3 DNA is TGCGCCAGCAGCTTTGAAACACAGGGGGCAGGCTCTGGAAACACCATATATTTT.

The V and J genes are TRBV9 and TRBJ2-1; a possible D gene is TRBD1 (6 bases). Trimming cost V 1 base and J 7 bases, with 15 bases left between them. The CDR3 is made up of 15 amino acids. Per germline, CDR1 SGDLS and CDR2 YYNGEE. CDR3 loop: CASSVIGDRSNEQFF. The CDR3 DNA reads as TGTGCCAGCAGCGTAATAGGAGACAGGTCTAATGAGCAGTTCTTC. Drawing the rest from reference TRBV9 and TRBJ2-1, the complete variable domain is DSGVTQTPKHLITATGQRVTLRCSPRSGDLSVYWYQQSLDQGLQFLIQYYNGEERAKGNILERFSAQQFPDLHSELNLSSLELGDSALYFCASSVIGDRSNEQFFGPGTRLTVL.

This clone was counted a single time. V usage is TRBV10-3 and J usage is TRBJ1-5; D is ambiguous. V lost 1 base and J 4 bases, leaving 8 bases between the germline ends. Germline V gene data show CDR1 as ENHRY and CDR2 as SYGVKD. The CDR3 runs 14 residues. CDR3 residues: CAISEWETNQPQHF. As DNA, the CDR3 is TGTGCCATCAGTGAGTGGGAGACAAATCAGCCCCAGCATTTT.

The V and J genes are TRBV29-1 and TRBJ2-7; D gene ambiguous. Germline lookup yields CDR1 SQVTM and CDR2 ANQGSEA. The CDR3 has 10 amino acids. The germline V and J ends were trimmed by 7 bases and 6 bases, with 10 bases remaining between them. The CDR3 bases are TGCAGCGCCCGAACAGTCGAGCAGTACTTC. Protein: CSARTVEQYF.

This chain uses TRBV6-5 with TRBJ2-2; TRBD2 agrees at 7 bases. Germline V gene sequence: CDR1 MNHEY, CDR2 SVGAGI. With 8 bases clipped from V and 2 bases from J, the junction kept 8 bases outside the gene matches. There are 15 residues in the CDR3. Here the CDR3 DNA reads TGTGCCAGCCCCAGCGGGACCGTTAACACCGGGGAGCTGTTTTTT. Translated, it gives CASPSGTVNTGELFF.

This sequence joins TRBV7-9 and TRBJ1-1; a possible D gene is TRBD1 (6 bases). Looked up from germline, CDR1 is SEHNR and CDR2 is FQNEAQ (reference sequence). This CDR3 is built from 15 residues. V was clipped by 3 bases and J by 6 bases, with 17 bases between them. The CDR3 here is CASSFSRDRTPEAFF. The DNA of the CDR3 is TGTGCCAGCAGCTTTTCCCGTGACAGGACCCCTGAAGCTTTCTTT.

The chain has TRBV6-6 and TRBJ1-5; TRBD1 matches 8 bases. The CDR3 is 15 amino acids. V shed 5 bases, J shed 4 bases, and the junction held 7 bases outside the gene matches. Germline lookup yields CDR1 MNHNY and CDR2 SVGAGI (reference sequence). The CDR3 region has the DNA TGTGCCAGCAGTCGTGGACAGGGACTAAATCAGCCCCAGCATTTT. Its protein product is CASSRGQGLNQPQHF.

This clone came up a few times. The chain links TRBV11-3 to TRBJ2-7; TRBD2 matches at 8 bases. CDR3 length: 17 residues. In germline, CDR1 is SGHNT, CDR2 YENEEA. V shed 5 bases, J shed 0 bases, and the junction held 12 bases outside the gene matches. The CDR3 DNA reads as TGTGCCAGCAGCCCCGGCGAGGGCGGGAGGAGCTCCTACGAGCAGTACTTC. Amino acid sequence: CASSPGEGGRSSYEQYF.

The rearrangement joins TRBV5-1 to TRBJ2-2; D call uncertain. V gave up 0 bases and J gave up 3 bases, with 9 bases separating them. Germline V CDR1 and CDR2: SGHRS, YFSETQ. There are 15 residues in the CDR3. The CDR3 DNA reads TGCGCCAGCAGCTTGGGAGGCCTTGACACCGGGGAGCTGTTTTTT. Translating gives CASSLGGLDTGELFF.

The chain combines TRBV7-9 with TRBJ1-2, with D unclear. The CDR3 is made up of 13 amino acids. Germline V lookup: CDR1 SEHNR, CDR2 FQNEAQ (reference sequence). Trimming pared 1 base from V and 3 bases from J, leaving 6 bases between. CDR3 loop: CASSLGQDYGYTF. The CDR3, as DNA: TGTGCCAGCAGCTTAGGGCAGGACTATGGCTACACCTTC. Variable domain in full (rest from reference TRBV7-9 and TRBJ1-2): DTGVSQNPRHKITKRGQNVTFRCDPISEHNRLYWYRQTLGQGPEFLTYFQNEAQLEKSRLLSDRFSAERPKGSFSTLEIQRTEQGDSAMYLCASSLGQDYGYTFGSGTRLTVV.

V usage is TRBV19 and J usage is TRBJ1-5; D may be TRBD1 (6 bases). V lost 4 bases and J 1 base, leaving 11 bases between the germline ends. CDR3 length equals 15 residues. Germline lookup yields CDR1 LNHDA and CDR2 SQIVND (reference sequence). CDR3 sequence (DNA): TGTGCCAGTAGTACCCAGCAGGGGAGCAATCAGCCCCAGCATTTT. Protein: CASSTQQGSNQPQHF.

In DNA, the CDR3 is TGTGCCAGTAGCCCAGGGGGCGGTGGGGCCAACGTCCTGACTTTC. This sequence encodes CASSPGGGGANVLTF. This chain links TRBV19 with TRBJ2-6, with 8 bases lining up with TRBD1. After removal of 6 bases from V and 3 bases from J, the junction contained 4 bases not matched to a gene. The germline gives CDR1 LNHDA, CDR2 SQIVND (reference sequence). This CDR3 region has 15 residues.